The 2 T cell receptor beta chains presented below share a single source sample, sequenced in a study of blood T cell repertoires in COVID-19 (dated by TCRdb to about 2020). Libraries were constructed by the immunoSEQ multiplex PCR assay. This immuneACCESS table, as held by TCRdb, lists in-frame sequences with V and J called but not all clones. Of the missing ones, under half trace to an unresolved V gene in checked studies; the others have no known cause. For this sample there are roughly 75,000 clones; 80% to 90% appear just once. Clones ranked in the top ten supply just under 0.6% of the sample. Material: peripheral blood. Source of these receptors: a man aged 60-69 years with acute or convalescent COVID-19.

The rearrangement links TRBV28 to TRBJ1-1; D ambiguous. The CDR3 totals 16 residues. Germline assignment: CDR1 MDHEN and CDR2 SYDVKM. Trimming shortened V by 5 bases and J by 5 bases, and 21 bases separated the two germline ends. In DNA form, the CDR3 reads TGTGCCAGCAGTACCCCCCCTTCGAGGAGGAATACTGAAGCTTTCTTT. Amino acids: CASSTPPSRRNTEAFF.

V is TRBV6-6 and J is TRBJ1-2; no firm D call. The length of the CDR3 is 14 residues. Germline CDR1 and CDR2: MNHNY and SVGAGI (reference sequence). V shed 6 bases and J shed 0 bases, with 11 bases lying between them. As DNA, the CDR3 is TGTGCCAGCAGCCCTCACGGAGCTAACTATGGCTACACCTTC. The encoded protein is CASSPHGANYGYTF.